Following are 10 T cell receptor beta chains from one sample sequenced in a study of T cell changes during pregnancy in multiple sclerosis. TCRdb's table, derived via immunoSEQ multiplex PCR, lists solely in-frame clones and lacks some. The data contain about 64,000 clones, around 96% of them seen just once; the ten biggest clones take up approximately 2.3%. Sequenced material: CD8+ T cells from peripheral blood mononuclear cells, taken after pregnancy. The receptors were sampled from a female donor with multiple sclerosis, enrolled in a pregnancy study.

The chain joins TRBV29-1 to TRBJ1-4, with D uncertain. This CDR3 spans 13 amino acids. CDR1 and CDR2 (germline): SQVTM, ANQGSEA. Between the trimmed V and J ends, which lost 0 bases and 10 bases, there was a span of 12 bases. DNA for the CDR3: TGCAGCGTTGAAGAGCGGATCGAGGGAAAACTGTTTTTT. This encodes CSVEERIEGKLFF.

The V call is TRBV5-8, the J call TRBJ1-2; D may be TRBD1 (6 bases). Germline V lookup: CDR1 SGHTS, CDR2 YDEGEE. The CDR3 length is 12 residues. V was cut by 4 bases and J by 8 bases, with 12 bases left in between. CDR3: CASSPRGFGYTF. DNA of the CDR3: TGTGCCAGCAGCCCAAGGGGGTTCGGCTACACCTTC.

The V gene is TRBV14, the J gene TRBJ2-2; no reliable D call. The CDR3 is 14 residues long. V shed 3 bases and J shed 1 base, with 6 bases lying between them. Looked up from germline, CDR1 is SGHDN and CDR2 is FVKESK. CDR3: CASSQWRNTGELFF. CDR3 bases: TGTGCCAGCAGCCAGTGGAGGAACACCGGGGAGCTGTTTTTT. Filled out from reference TRBV14 and TRBJ2-2, the complete variable domain reads EAGVTQFPSHSVIEKGQTVTLRCDPISGHDNLYWYRRVMGKEIKFLLHFVKESKQDESGMPNNRFLAERTGGTYSTLKVQPAELEDSGVYFCASSQWRNTGELFFGEGSRLTVL.

V is TRBV28 and J is TRBJ2-5; tentative D call: TRBD1 (7 bases). V was pared by 6 bases and J by 3 bases, with 17 bases between. Germline V gene sequence: CDR1 MDHEN, CDR2 SYDVKM. This CDR3 comprises 15 residues. For the CDR3, the DNA is TGTGCCAGCAGCATCCAGGGGGGAATTAAAGAGACCCAGTACTTC. As protein: CASSIQGGIKETQYF.

V gene TRBV27 combines with J gene TRBJ2-7; 8 positions match TRBD1. The CDR3 runs to 16 residues. V lost 6 bases to trimming and J lost 5 bases; unmatched junction nucleotides: 15. CDR1 and CDR2 from the germline V gene are MNHEY and SMNVEV (reference sequence). Here the CDR3 reads CASSKIRGRSPHEQYF. The CDR3 DNA reads TGTGCCAGCAGCAAAATCAGGGGGCGTTCACCCCACGAGCAGTACTTC.

This chain connects TRBV27 to TRBJ2-7; D remains unclear. The CDR3 contains 13 residues. V was trimmed by 6 bases and J by 2 bases, leaving 11 bases between them. Germline lookup yields CDR1 MNHEY and CDR2 SMNVEV (reference sequence). The CDR3 nucleotides read TGTGCCAGCAGAACGATCGACACCTACGAGCAGTACTTC. The encoded protein is CASRTIDTYEQYF.

The chain uses TRBV6-1 and TRBJ2-7; 11 bases fit TRBD1. The CDR3 loop spans 15 amino acids. In germline, CDR1 is MNHNS, CDR2 SASEGT. V lost 2 bases to trimming and J lost 2 bases; unmatched junction nucleotides: 2. CDR3 DNA sequence: TGTGCCAGCAGTGAATGGACAGGGGGCCCCTACGAGCAGTACTTC. Protein sequence: CASSEWTGGPYEQYF.

The chain couples TRBV6-6 to TRBJ2-5; 7 bases are a match to TRBD2. J was trimmed by 5 bases and V by 5 bases; bases with no gene match: 5. From germline, CDR1 is MNHNY and CDR2 SVGAGI (reference sequence). This CDR3 region has 13 residues. The CDR3 reads CASSRGSSETQYF. CDR3 nucleotide sequence: TGTGCCAGCAGTCGCGGGAGCTCTGAGACCCAGTACTTC.

This chain joins TRBV5-4 and TRBJ2-7; 11 bases align to TRBD1. J gave up 1 base and V 4 bases, and 4 bases lay outside the gene matches. There are 15 residues in the CDR3. CDR1 and CDR2 (germline): SGHNT, YYREEE (reference sequence). The CDR3 DNA is TGTGCCAGCAGCCAGGACAGGGGGCTTTCCTACGAGCAGTACTTC. Its protein is CASSQDRGLSYEQYF.

This rearrangement joins TRBV7-9 to TRBJ2-1; TRBD1 matches 10 bases. Germline V CDR1 and CDR2: SEHNR, FQNEAQ (reference sequence). V dropped 5 bases and J dropped 8; count of bases not matched to a gene: 9. The CDR3 loop spans 15 amino acids. The CDR3 DNA is TGTGCCAGCAGCCAAAGTGTGGGACAGGGGTATGAGCAGTTCTTC. Encoded protein: CASSQSVGQGYEQFF. Full variable domain (missing parts from reference TRBV7-9 and TRBJ2-1): DTGVSQNPRHKITKRGQNVTFRCDPISEHNRLYWYRQTLGQGPEFLTYFQNEAQLEKSRLLSDRFSAERPKGSFSTLEIQRTEQGDSAMYLCASSQSVGQGYEQFFGPGTRLTVL.